The 20 T cell receptor beta chains reported below all come from one sample, sequenced in a study of T cell repertoires in cytomegalovirus infection. TCRdb passed the reads through MiXCR, listing each CDR3 protein once. The sample contains some 920,000 distinct CDR3 sequences, less than 40% of which appear only once. Antigens for these TCRs are unknown. Sequencing used cultured CD8+ T cells from PBMCs, obtained from culture after CMV antigen stimulation. Receptors were obtained from a human donor in good health (CMV status not recorded). Some clones in this sample may be carry-over from other donors' samples.

This clonotype has ten or more counts. This chain joins TRBV6-2 or TRBV6-3 and TRBJ1-5, with D unresolved. V lost 2 bases, J lost 7 bases, and 6 bases lay in between. The CDR3 is made up of 12 amino acids. CDR1 MNHEY and CDR2 SVGEGT come from the germline V gene. The CDR3 DNA is TGTGCCAGCAGTTACGGGAAGCAGCCCCAGCATTTT. This gives the protein CASSYGKQPQHF.

V and J are TRBV6-8 and TRBJ2-1; TRBD2 might be the D (6 bases). CDR1 and CDR2 from the germline V gene are MNHGY and SAAAGT. This CDR3 has 14 amino acids. V was clipped by 2 bases and J by 9 bases, with 14 bases between them. The CDR3: CASSYGGTLTEQFF. Written as DNA, the CDR3 is TGTGCCAGCAGTTACGGGGGGACTCTTACTGAGCAGTTCTTC.

The chain employs TRBV13 and TRBJ1-5, with D maybe TRBD1 (6 bases). Germline V gives CDR1 PRHDT, CDR2 FYEKMQ (reference sequence). The CDR3 consists of 17 residues. The V end was cut by 4 bases, the J end by 5 bases, with 21 bases between. In DNA, the CDR3 is TGTGCCAGCAGCTCACGTTCCTCGGGGGCGGGCCATCAGCCCCAGCATTTT. Translation: CASSSRSSGAGHQPQHF.

The chain uses TRBV10-3 and TRBJ1-2; no clear D gene. There are 12 residues in the CDR3. V was cut by 10 bases and J by 6 bases, with 15 bases left in between. CDR1 and CDR2 (germline): ENHRY, SYGVKD. The CDR3 DNA follows: TGTGCCACCCGGGAGTTAGTCGATGGCTACACCTTC. Protein product: CATRELVDGYTF.

The chain carries TRBV5-1 and TRBJ2-7; perhaps TRBD1 as D (5 bases). Trimming took 5 bases from V and 0 from J, leaving 18 bases between them. The germline V gene has CDR1 SGHRS and CDR2 YFSETQ. The CDR3 runs 16 residues. The CDR3 loop is CASSSRQGLISYEQYF. In DNA form, the CDR3 reads TGCGCCAGCAGTTCCAGGCAGGGCCTAATCTCCTACGAGCAGTACTTC.

The chain recombines TRBV2 with TRBJ2-7; D is possibly TRBD1 (6 bases). The CDR3 consists of 12 residues. From germline, CDR1 is SNHLY and CDR2 FYNNEI. V was cut by 9 bases and J by 2 bases, with 11 bases left in between. CDR3 nucleotide sequence: TGTGCCAGTTACGGACAGCCCTACGAGCAGTACGTC. Protein product: CASYGQPYEQYV.

This clonotype showed up just a few times. The J gene is TRBJ1-5, the V gene TRBV28, with 7 bases matching TRBD1. The CDR3 has 15 amino acids. Germline CDR1 is MDHEN and CDR2 is SYDVKM. V lost 5 bases and J lost 5; bases outside the gene matches: 9. The CDR3 DNA is TGTGCCAGCAGTCCCCGGGGAGGGGGCTATCAGCCCCAGCATTTT. Residues: CASSPRGGGYQPQHF.

This clonotype was observed a few times. The rearrangement links TRBV28 to TRBJ2-3, with no clear D. The ends were cut back, 2 bases at V and 4 bases at J, with 7 bases in the middle. The CDR3 runs to 13 residues. Per the germline V gene, CDR1 is MDHEN and CDR2 is SYDVKM. The CDR3 sequence: CASSLTRSDTQYF. The CDR3, as DNA: TGTGCCAGCAGTTTAACGAGGTCAGATACGCAGTATTTT.

This clonotype was picked up a small number of times. The chain carries TRBV6-1 and TRBJ2-7; perhaps TRBD2 as D (5 bases). Germline V gives CDR1 MNHNS, CDR2 SASEGT. This CDR3 has 13 amino acids. V dropped 4 bases and J dropped 3 bases, with 10 bases sitting between them. Here the CDR3 reads CASSAGIYYEQYV. In nucleotides, the CDR3 is TGTGCCAGCAGTGCCGGGATTTACTACGAGCAGTACGTC.

This clonotype was observed at least ten times. This chain uses TRBV7-9 with TRBJ2-3, with TRBD1 as a possible D gene (5 bases). Germline CDR1 and CDR2: SEHNR and FQNEAQ (reference sequence). This CDR3 has 21 amino acids. The V end lost 2 bases, the J end lost 2 bases, and 29 bases lay between the germline ends. CDR3 protein: CASSLKLGRSYPHPLTDTQYF. The DNA of the CDR3 is TGTGCCAGCAGCTTAAAGTTGGGGCGCAGCTACCCACATCCCCTCACAGATACGCAGTATTTT.

There are a few counts of this clonotype. The V and J genes are TRBV4-1 and TRBJ2-1; D unresolved. Trimming pared 7 bases from V and 8 bases from J, leaving 18 bases between. This CDR3 is built from 14 residues. Per the germline V gene, CDR1 is MGHRA and CDR2 is YSYEKL. CDR3 sequence (DNA): TGCGCCAGCACTTGGATGGAAGGTAGGGATGAGCAGTTCTTC. Amino acids: CASTWMEGRDEQFF.

The chain combines TRBV7-9 with TRBJ2-5; the match to TRBD2 covers 8 bases. The CDR3 spans 13 residues. Germline CDR1 is SEHNR and CDR2 is FQNEAQ (reference sequence). Trimming cost V 5 bases and J 7 bases; bases outside gene matches: 6. The CDR3, as DNA: TGTGCCAGCAGCCATCGGGGGGGCGGGACCCAGTACTTC. It specifies CASSHRGGGTQYF. Full variable domain (remainder filled in from reference TRBV7-9 and TRBJ2-5): DTGVSQNPRHKITKRGQNVTFRCDPISEHNRLYWYRQTLGQGPEFLTYFQNEAQLEKSRLLSDRFSAERPKGSFSTLEIQRTEQGDSAMYLCASSHRGGGTQYFGPGTRLLVL.

This clonotype came up many times. The chain couples TRBV6-5 to TRBJ2-6; TRBD1 matches at 9 bases. The CDR3 length is 16 residues. Germline V gene sequence: CDR1 MNHEY, CDR2 SVGAGI. V shed 7 bases, J shed 0 bases, and the junction held 4 bases outside the gene matches. CDR3 sequence: CASTGQGSSGANVLTF. As DNA, the CDR3 is TGTGCCAGCACGGGACAGGGTAGCTCTGGGGCCAACGTCCTGACTTTC.

The genes are TRBV6-4 and TRBJ1-1; tentative D call: TRBD1 (6 bases). Trimming left V 6 bases short and J 8 bases short, with 16 bases between. CDR1 and CDR2 from the germline V gene are MRHNA and SNTAGT. The CDR3 covers 13 residues. CDR3 in amino acids: CASRETGTPEAFF. The CDR3 DNA reads as TGTGCCAGCAGGGAAACAGGGACCCCCGAAGCTTTCTTT.

The rearrangement joins TRBV7-6 to TRBJ1-2, with no clear D. There are 16 residues in the CDR3. The V end was cut by 5 bases, the J end by 0 bases, with 16 bases between. Germline CDR1 reads SGHVS; CDR2 reads FNYEAQ. The CDR3 nucleotides read TGTGCCAGCAGCCACCCAAGCAATGGCGCTAACTATGGCTACACCTTC. Translation gives CASSHPSNGANYGYTF.

The V and J genes are TRBV14 and TRBJ2-1; 8 nucleotides match TRBD1. The CDR3 length is 16 residues. From germline, CDR1 is SGHDN and CDR2 FVKESK. V shed 6 bases, J shed 0 bases, and the junction held 7 bases outside the gene matches. In DNA, the CDR3 is TGTGCCAGCAGTCTCCGACAGGGGTTCTCCTACAATGAGCAGTTCTTC. This codes for CASSLRQGFSYNEQFF.

The sample holds a few counts of this clonotype. This chain links TRBV28 with TRBJ1-6; a weak D match, TRBD1 (5 bases). Germline loops: CDR1 MDHEN, CDR2 SYDVKM. The CDR3 contains 16 residues. V lost 1 base and J 4 bases, leaving 11 bases between the germline ends. The DNA of the CDR3 is TGTGCCAGCAGTTTATTCCGGGACGGATATAATTCACCCCTCCACTTT. It translates to CASSLFRDGYNSPLHF.

The chain employs TRBV19 and TRBJ1-1; 7 bases agree with TRBD1. The germline gives CDR1 LNHDA, CDR2 SQIVND (reference sequence). V lost 9 bases, J lost 8 bases, and 6 bases stayed unmatched. There are 11 residues in the CDR3. CDR3 DNA sequence: TGTGCCAGCACGACAGGGCCCGAAGCTTTCTTT. Its translation: CASTTGPEAFF.

The chain combines TRBV29-1 with TRBJ1-1, with D perhaps TRBD1 (6 bases). The length of the CDR3 is 15 residues. Between the trimmed V and J ends, which lost 4 bases and 0 bases, there was a span of 15 bases. From germline, CDR1 is SQVTM and CDR2 ANQGSEA. The DNA of the CDR3 is TGCAGCGTTGCTGGGGGCCTCCGTTTGAACACTGAAGCTTTCTTT. Protein sequence: CSVAGGLRLNTEAFF. Filled out from reference TRBV29-1 and TRBJ1-1, the complete variable domain reads SAVISQKPSRDICQRGTSLTIQCQVDSQVTMMFWYRQQPGQSLTLIATANQGSEATYESGFVIDKFPISRPNLTFSTLTVSNMSPEDSSIYLCSVAGGLRLNTEAFFGQGTRLTVV.

This clonotype was recorded many times. The chain recombines TRBV2 with TRBJ2-5; 7 bases are a match to TRBD1. Germline V lookup: CDR1 SNHLY, CDR2 FYNNEI. This CDR3 region has 15 residues. V dropped 8 bases and J dropped 4; count of bases not matched to a gene: 13. The CDR3 DNA reads as TGTGCCAGCGGGGCGACGGGTGCAGGGGGAGAGACCCAGTACTTC. This translates into CASGATGAGGETQYF.